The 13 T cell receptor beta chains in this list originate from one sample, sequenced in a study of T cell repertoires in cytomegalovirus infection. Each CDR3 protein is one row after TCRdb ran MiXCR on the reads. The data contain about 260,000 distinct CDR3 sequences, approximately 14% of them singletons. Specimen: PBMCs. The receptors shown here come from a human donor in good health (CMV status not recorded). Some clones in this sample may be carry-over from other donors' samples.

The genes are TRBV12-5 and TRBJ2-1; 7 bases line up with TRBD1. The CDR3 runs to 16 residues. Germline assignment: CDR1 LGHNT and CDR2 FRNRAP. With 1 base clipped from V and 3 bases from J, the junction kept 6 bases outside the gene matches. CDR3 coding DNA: TGTGCTAGTGGTTTGGATCGGAACAGGGGCTACAATGAGCAGTTCTTC. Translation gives CASGLDRNRGYNEQFF.

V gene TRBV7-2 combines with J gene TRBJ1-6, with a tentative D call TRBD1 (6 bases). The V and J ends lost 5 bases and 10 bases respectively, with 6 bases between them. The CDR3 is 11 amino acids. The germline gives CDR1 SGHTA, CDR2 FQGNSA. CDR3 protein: CASSQGSPLHF. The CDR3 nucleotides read TGTGCCAGCAGCCAGGGGTCACCCCTCCACTTT. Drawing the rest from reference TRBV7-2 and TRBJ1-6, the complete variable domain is GAGVSQSPSNKVTEKGKDVELRCDPISGHTALYWYRQSLGQGLEFLIYFQGNSAPDKSGLPSDRFSAERTGGSVSTLTIQRTQQEDSAVYLCASSQGSPLHFGNGTRLTVT.

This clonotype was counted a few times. CDR3 sequence (DNA): TGTGCCAGTAGCACCACCGGGACAAGGAACACCGGGGAGCTGTTTTTT. Amino acid sequence: CASSTTGTRNTGELFF. The chain is built from TRBV19 and TRBJ2-2, with a tentative D call TRBD1 (6 bases). Germline CDR1 reads LNHDA; CDR2 reads SQIVND (reference sequence). The CDR3 runs to 16 residues. The V and J ends lost 6 bases and 1 base respectively, with 15 bases between them.

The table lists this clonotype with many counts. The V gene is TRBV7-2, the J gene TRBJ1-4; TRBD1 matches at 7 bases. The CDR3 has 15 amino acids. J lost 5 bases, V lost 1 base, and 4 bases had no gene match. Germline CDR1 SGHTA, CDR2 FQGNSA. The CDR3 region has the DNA TGTGCCAGCAGCTTAGGGAGGGGGCCCAATGAAAAACTGTTTTTT. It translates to CASSLGRGPNEKLFF.

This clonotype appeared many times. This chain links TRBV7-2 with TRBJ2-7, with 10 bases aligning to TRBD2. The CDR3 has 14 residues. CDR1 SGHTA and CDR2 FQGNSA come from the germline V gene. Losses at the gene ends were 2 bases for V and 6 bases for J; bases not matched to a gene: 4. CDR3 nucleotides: TGTGCCAGCAGCTTATGGCTAGCGGGAGCCGAGCAGTACTTC. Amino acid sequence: CASSLWLAGAEQYF.

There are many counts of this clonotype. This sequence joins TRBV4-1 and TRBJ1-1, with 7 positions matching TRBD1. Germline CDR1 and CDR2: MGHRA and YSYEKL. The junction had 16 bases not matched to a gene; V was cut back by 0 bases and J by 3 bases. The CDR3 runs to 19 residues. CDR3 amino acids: CASSQDDNRGLRLDTEAFF. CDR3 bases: TGCGCCAGCAGCCAAGATGATAACAGGGGCCTAAGGTTGGACACTGAAGCTTTCTTT.

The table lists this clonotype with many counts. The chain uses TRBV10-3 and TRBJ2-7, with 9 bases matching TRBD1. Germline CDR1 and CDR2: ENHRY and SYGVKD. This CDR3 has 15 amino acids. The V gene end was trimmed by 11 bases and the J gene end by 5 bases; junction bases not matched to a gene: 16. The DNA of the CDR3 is TGTGCCCTCTCACGGACAGGGGAAGGGTTCGACGAGCAGTACTTC. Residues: CALSRTGEGFDEQYF.

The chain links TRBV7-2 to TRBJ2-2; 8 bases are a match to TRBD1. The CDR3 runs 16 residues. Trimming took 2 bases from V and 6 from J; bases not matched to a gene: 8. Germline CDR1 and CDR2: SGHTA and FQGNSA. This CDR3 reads CASSLRPTGDAGELFF. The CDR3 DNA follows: TGTGCCAGCAGCTTAAGACCGACAGGGGACGCCGGGGAGCTGTTTTTT.

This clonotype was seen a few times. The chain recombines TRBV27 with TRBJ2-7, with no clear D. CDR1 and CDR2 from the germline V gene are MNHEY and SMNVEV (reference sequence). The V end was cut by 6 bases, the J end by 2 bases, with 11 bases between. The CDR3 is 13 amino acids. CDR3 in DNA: TGTGCCAGCAGCAGGAATCCTGCCTACGAGCAGTACTTC. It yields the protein CASSRNPAYEQYF.

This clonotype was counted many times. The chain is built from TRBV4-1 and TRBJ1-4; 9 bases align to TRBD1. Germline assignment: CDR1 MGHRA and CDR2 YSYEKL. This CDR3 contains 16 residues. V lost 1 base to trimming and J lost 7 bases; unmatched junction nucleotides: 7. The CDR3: CASSQGTGGGREKLFF. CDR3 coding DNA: TGCGCCAGCAGCCAAGGAACAGGGGGCGGGCGTGAAAAACTGTTTTTT.

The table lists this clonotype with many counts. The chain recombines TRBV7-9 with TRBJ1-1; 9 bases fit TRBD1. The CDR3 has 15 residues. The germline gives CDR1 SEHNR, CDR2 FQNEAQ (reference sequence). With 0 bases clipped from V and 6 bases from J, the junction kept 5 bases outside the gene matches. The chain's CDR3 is CASSLAEQGAPEAFF. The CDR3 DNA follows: TGTGCCAGCAGCTTAGCGGAACAGGGGGCCCCTGAAGCTTTCTTT.

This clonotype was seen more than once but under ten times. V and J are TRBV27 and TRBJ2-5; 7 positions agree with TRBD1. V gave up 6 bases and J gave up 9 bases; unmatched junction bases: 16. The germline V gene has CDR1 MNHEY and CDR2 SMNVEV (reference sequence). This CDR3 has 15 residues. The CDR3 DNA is TGTGCCAGCAGACAAGGGACAGCGAGGTTCTTGGCCCAGTACTTC. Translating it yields CASRQGTARFLAQYF.

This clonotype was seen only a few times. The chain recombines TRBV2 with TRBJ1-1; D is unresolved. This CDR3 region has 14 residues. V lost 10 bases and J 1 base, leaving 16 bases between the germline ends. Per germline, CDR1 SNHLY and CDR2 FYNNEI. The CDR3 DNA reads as TGTGCCACCCTTGGATCTCCCGGGAACACTGAAGCTTTCTTT. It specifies CATLGSPGNTEAFF.